This entry concerns a single T cell receptor beta chain. These data come from a study of blood T cell repertoires in COVID-19. Background on the study: PBMCs, B-cell-depleted T cells, or T cells provided the cDNA or gDNA that made up the material.

The authors' processing: By means of reference gene primer amplification, nucleated cell counts were estimated. Measured with immunoSEQ multiplex PCR; TCRdb has only the in-frame clones, and not every one. Clonal size and the V and J genes are those of that table, whereas D and trimming came from the DNA. The sample lists 100,000 to 150,000 clones, approximately 81% occurring once. V lost 2 bases, J lost 1 base, and 13 bases lay in between. The germline V gene encodes CDR1 SGHAT and CDR2 FQNNGV. CDR3 length: 16 amino acids. V gene TRBV11-2 combines with J gene TRBJ2-3, with D perhaps matching TRBD2 (6 bases). Input material: peripheral blood. This TCR was recovered from a woman aged 50 to 60 with acute or convalescent COVID-19. The CDR3, as DNA: TGTGCCAGCAGCTTACTTTCGCGGGATGGCACAGATACGCAGTATTTT. Protein sequence: CASSLLSRDGTDTQYF.